This T cell receptor (beta chain) is from a study of human versus mouse CDR3 diversity and MHC coevolution. The ends were cut back, 4 bases at V and 3 bases at J, with 13 bases in the middle. CDR3 length: 15 amino acids. CDR1 and CDR2 from the germline V gene are SEHNR and FQNEAQ (reference sequence). Assay used: immunoSEQ multiplex PCR; TCRdb lists only in-frame clones, some missing. The sample lists some 82,000 clones, 90% to 95% occurring once. The chain has TRBV7-9 and TRBJ1-5; D remains unclear. Sequencing was carried out using naive CD4+ T cells from blood. Subset indicated: CD45RO-negative CD62L-positive naive CD4 T cells. The clonotype was recovered from a person between 25 and 69 years old in good health. The CDR3 DNA sequence: TGTGCCAGCAGCTCGACCTCAGGCCCCAATCAGCCCCAGCATTTT. It codes for CASSSTSGPNQPQHF.